The 2 T cell receptor beta chains below all came from one sample that was sequenced in a study of early T cells in non-severe SARS-CoV-2 infection (dated by TCRdb to the early 2020s). The library was generated by 5' RACE. The sequencer listed for this sample is NextSeq 500. In-frame beta chains were kept once TCRdb had trimmed the public reads at Q25 with fastp and called clones with MiXCR. One record per CDR3 amino acid sequence lists the most common genes and DNA. Counted in this sample were around 58,000 distinct CDR3 sequences; roughly 12% of them appeared once. More than 7.5% of the sample is in the top ten clones. The sample taken for sequencing was whole blood. These receptors all stem from an adult who was a healthcare worker with PCR-confirmed SARS-CoV-2 infection or an uninfected control (not recorded which).

This clonotype was observed a single time. The chain has TRBV5-1 and TRBJ1-1; D unclear. The germline V gene encodes CDR1 SGHRS and CDR2 YFSETQ. This CDR3 region has 14 residues. Deletions cut 0 bases from V and 0 bases from J, with 6 bases between. This CDR3 reads CASSLGALNTEAFF. CDR3 coding DNA: TGCGCCAGCAGCTTGGGTGCCTTGAACACTGAAGCTTTCTTT.

This clonotype was counted many times. V is TRBV12-3 or TRBV12-4 and J is TRBJ1-1, with D uncertain. The CDR3 spans 12 residues. Trimming removed 8 bases from V and 4 bases from J, with 11 bases in between. CDR3 DNA: TGTGCCAGCCGTTCTGGGCCCACTGAAGCTTTCTTT. Protein sequence: CASRSGPTEAFF.